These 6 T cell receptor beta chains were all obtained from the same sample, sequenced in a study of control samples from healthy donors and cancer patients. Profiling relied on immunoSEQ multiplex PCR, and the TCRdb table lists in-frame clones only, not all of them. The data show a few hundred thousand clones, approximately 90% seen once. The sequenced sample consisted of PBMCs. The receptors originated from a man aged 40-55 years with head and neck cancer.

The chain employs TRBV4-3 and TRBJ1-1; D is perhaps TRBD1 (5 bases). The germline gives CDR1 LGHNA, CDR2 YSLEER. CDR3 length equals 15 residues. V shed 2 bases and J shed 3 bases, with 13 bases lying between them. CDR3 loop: CASSQLSSGDTEAFF. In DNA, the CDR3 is TGCGCCAGCAGCCAACTCTCTTCGGGGGACACTGAAGCTTTCTTT.

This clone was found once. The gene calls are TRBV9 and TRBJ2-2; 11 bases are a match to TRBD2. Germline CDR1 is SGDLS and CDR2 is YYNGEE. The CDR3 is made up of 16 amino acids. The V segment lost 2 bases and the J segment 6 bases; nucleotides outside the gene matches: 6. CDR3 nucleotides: TGTGCCAGCAGCGTGTTAGCGGGGGGGCCCGCCGGGGAGCTGTTTTTT. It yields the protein CASSVLAGGPAGELFF.

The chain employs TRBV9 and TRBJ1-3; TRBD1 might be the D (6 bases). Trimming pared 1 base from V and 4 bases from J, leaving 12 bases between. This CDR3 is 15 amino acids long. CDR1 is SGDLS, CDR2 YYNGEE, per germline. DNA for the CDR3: TGTGCCAGCAGCGTACACCAGGGGATGGGAAACACCATATATTTT. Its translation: CASSVHQGMGNTIYF.

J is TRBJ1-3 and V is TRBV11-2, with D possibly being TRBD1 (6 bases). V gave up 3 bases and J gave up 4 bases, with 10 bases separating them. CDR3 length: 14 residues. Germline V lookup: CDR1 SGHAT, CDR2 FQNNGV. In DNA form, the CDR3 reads TGTGCCAGCAGCTTGGCAGGGGAAGGAAACACCATATATTTT. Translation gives CASSLAGEGNTIYF.

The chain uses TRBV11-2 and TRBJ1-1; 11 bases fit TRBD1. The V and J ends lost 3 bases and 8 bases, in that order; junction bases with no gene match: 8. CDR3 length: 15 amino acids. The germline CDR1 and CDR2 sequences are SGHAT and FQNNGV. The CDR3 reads CASSLDRGLAGEAFF. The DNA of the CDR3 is TGTGCCAGCAGCTTGGACAGGGGGCTGGCTGGGGAAGCTTTCTTT.

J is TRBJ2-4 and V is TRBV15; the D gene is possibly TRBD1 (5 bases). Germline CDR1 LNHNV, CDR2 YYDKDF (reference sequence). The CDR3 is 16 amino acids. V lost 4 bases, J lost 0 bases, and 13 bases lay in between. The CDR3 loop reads CATSTRAQGAKNIQYF. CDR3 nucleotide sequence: TGTGCCACCAGCACCAGAGCCCAGGGAGCCAAAAACATTCAGTACTTC.